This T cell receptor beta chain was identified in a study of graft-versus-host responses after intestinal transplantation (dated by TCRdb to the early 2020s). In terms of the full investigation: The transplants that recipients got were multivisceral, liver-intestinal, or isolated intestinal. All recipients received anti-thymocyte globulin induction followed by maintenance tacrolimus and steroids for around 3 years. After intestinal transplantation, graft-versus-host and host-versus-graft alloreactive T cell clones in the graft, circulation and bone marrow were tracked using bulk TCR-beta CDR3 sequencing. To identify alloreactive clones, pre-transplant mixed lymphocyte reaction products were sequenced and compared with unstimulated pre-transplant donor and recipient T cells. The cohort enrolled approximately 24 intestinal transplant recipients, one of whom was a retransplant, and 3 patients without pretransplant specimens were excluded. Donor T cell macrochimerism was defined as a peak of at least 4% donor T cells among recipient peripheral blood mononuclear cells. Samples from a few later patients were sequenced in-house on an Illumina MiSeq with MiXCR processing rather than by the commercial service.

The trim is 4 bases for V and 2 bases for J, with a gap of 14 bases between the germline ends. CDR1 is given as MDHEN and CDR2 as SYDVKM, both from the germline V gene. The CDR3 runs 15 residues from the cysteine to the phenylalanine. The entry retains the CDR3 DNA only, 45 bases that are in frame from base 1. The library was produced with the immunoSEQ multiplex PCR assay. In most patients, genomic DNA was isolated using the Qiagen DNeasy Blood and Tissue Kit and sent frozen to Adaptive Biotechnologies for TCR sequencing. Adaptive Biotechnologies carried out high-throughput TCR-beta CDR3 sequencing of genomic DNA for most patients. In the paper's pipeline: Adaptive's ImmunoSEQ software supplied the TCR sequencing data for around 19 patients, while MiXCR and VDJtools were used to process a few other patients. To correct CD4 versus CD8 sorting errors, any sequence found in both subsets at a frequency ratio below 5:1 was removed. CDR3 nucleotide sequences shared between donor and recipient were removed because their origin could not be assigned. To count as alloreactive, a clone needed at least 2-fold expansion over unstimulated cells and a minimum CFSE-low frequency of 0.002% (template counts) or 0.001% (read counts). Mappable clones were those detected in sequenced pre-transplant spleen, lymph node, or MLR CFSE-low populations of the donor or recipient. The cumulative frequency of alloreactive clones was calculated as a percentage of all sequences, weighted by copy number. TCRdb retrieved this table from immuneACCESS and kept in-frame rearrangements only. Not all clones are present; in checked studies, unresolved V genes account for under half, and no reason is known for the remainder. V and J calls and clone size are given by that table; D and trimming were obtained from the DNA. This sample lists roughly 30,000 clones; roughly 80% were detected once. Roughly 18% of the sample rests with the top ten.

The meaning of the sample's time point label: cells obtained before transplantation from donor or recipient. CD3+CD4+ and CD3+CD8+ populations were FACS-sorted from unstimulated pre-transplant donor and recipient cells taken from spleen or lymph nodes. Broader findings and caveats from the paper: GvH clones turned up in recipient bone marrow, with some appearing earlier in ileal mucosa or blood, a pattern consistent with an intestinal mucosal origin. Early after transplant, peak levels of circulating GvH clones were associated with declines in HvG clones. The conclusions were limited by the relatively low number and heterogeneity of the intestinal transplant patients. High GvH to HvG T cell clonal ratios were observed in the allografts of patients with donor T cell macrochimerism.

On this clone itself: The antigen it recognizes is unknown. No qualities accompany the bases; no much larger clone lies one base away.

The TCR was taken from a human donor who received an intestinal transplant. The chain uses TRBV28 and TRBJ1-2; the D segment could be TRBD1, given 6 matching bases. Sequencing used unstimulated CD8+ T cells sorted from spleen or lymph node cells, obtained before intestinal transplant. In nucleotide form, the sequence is TGTGCCAGCAGTTCAAGGACAGAATTGAACTATGGCTACACCTTC. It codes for CASSSRTELNYGYTF.